This T cell receptor beta chain comes out of a study of blood T cell repertoires in COVID-19. The wider study: Researchers got acute and convalescent COVID-19 samples from the United States, Italy and Spain. T cells, B-cell-depleted T cells, or PBMCs supplied cDNA or gDNA.

The authors' processing: Reference gene primer amplification yielded estimated nucleated cell counts. Here immunoSEQ multiplex PCR was the method, and the copy in TCRdb shows in-frame clones only, minus some. From that table come the V and J calls and clone size; the DNA was used to work out D and trimming. The sample contains 120,000 to 150,000 clones, approximately 84% of which appear only once. Cohorts were based on clinical histories the participants reported. The receptor was derived from a woman aged 45-59 years with acute COVID-19. Material: PBMCs or T cells enriched from blood (not recorded which).

The chain's CDR3 is CASSQVPREQYF. For the CDR3, the DNA is TGTGCCAGCAGCCAAGTTCCTCGCGAGCAGTACTTC. V and J are TRBV3-1 (or the pseudogene TRBV3-2) and TRBJ2-7, with D unclear. The V end was cut by 1 base, the J end by 6 bases, with 7 bases between. This CDR3 is built from 12 residues. Per the germline V gene, CDR1 is LGHDT and CDR2 is YNNKEL (reference sequence).